This TCR beta chain was profiled in a study of cytomegalovirus exposure and HLA in healthy donors. General study results and limits: A later analysis showed HLA-associated TCR beta chains outstripping equally common others in clonal expansion.

PCR amplification relied on 60 Vbeta primers (plus 13 Jbeta primers). The assay was immunoSEQ multiplex PCR, and TCRdb's table has in-frame clones only and misses some. The sample lists more than 150,000 clones, 80% occurring once. A remark on this clone: Antigen: not known. The germline gene is not matched at one end of the junction; a read error may be the cause.

Each of the donors was a healthy bone marrow donor. In germline, CDR1 is SEHNR, CDR2 FQNEAQ (reference sequence). This CDR3 region has 15 residues. The sequence was collected from a woman aged 45-65 years in good health and CMV-seropositive. The chain recombines TRBV7-9 with TRBJ1-2; 7 nucleotides match TRBD1. Sequencing used PBMCs. This chain's CDR3 is CSSSFGQDFNYGYTF. CDR3 in DNA: TGTTCCAGCAGCTTCGGACAGGACTTTAACTATGGCTACACCTTC.